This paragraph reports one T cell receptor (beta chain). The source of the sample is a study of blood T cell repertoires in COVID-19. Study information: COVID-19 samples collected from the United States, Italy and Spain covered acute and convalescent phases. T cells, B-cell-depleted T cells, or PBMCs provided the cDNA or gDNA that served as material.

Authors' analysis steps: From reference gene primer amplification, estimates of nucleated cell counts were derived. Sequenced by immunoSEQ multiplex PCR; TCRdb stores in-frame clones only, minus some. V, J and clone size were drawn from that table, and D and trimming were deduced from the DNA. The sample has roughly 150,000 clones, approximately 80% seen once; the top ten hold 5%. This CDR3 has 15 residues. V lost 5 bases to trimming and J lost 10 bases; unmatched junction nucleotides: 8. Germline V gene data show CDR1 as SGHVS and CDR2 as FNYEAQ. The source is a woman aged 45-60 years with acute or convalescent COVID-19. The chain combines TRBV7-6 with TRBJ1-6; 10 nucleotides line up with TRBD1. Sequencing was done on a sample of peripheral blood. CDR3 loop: CASSPLGTGDSPLHF. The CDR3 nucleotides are TGTGCCAGCAGCCCCCTCGGGACAGGGGACTCACCCCTCCACTTT.